These 19 T cell receptor beta chains were all obtained from the same sample, sequenced in a study of patients and donors after allogeneic stem cell transplantation. TCRdb fed the RT-PCR reads into MiXCR, producing one record per CDR3 protein. The sample gives about 960,000 distinct CDR3 sequences, roughly 18% of which show up once; 5% to 7.5% is in the top ten. Sequences were obtained from blood, either unsorted or a sorted T cell fraction (not recorded which). The receptors come from a human donor who was either an allogeneic HSCT recipient or a stem cell or donor lymphocyte infusion donor (not recorded which). It is not recorded whose cells these are; they may come from a transplant donor.

This clonotype was picked up a small number of times. The chain employs TRBV12-3 or TRBV12-4 and TRBJ2-7; possible D gene TRBD2, 5 bases. V dropped 4 bases and J dropped 2 bases, with 15 bases sitting between them. The CDR3 is 15 residues long. The CDR3 region has the DNA TGTGCCAGCAGTTCTCGACGGACGAGGGCCTACGAGCAGTACTTC. The encoded protein is CASSSRRTRAYEQYF.

CDR3 residues: CASSFFSGANTGELFF. The CDR3 DNA reads as TGTGCCAGCAGTTTTTTTTCAGGGGCGAACACCGGGGAGCTGTTTTTT. The V and J genes are TRBV27 and TRBJ2-2, with D possibly matching TRBD1 (6 bases). The length of the CDR3 is 16 residues. Germline V CDR1 and CDR2: MNHEY, SMNVEV (reference sequence). With 3 bases removed from V and 0 bases from J, the gap between germline ends came to 11 bases.

In its sample, this clonotype was seen a few times. This rearrangement joins TRBV6-2 or TRBV6-3 to TRBJ2-7; 10 positions match TRBD1. The CDR3 spans 14 residues. V lost 4 bases, J lost 6 bases, and 6 bases stayed unmatched. Looked up from germline, CDR1 is MNHEY and CDR2 is SVGEGT. The CDR3 protein is CASSSGQGFGEQYF. Written as DNA, the CDR3 is TGTGCCAGCAGTTCGGGACAGGGGTTCGGCGAGCAGTACTTC.

The chain links TRBV15 to TRBJ2-5; 8 bases align to TRBD2. Trimming took 0 bases from V and 4 from J; bases not matched to a gene: 7. Germline V gene data show CDR1 as LNHNV and CDR2 as YYDKDF (reference sequence). This CDR3 is built from 16 residues. Here the CDR3 reads CATSRDLGLAGETQYF. In DNA form, the CDR3 reads TGTGCCACCAGCAGAGACCTAGGCCTAGCGGGAGAGACCCAGTACTTC.

This clonotype was observed at least ten times. J is TRBJ2-5 and V is TRBV12-3 or TRBV12-4; unclear D gene. This CDR3 is 11 amino acids long. V lost 6 bases and J 0 bases, leaving 2 bases between the germline ends. The CDR3 DNA reads TGTGCCAGCAGACACCAAGAGACCCAGTACTTC. Translating it yields CASRHQETQYF.

This clonotype appeared a few times. The chain carries TRBV7-6 and TRBJ2-1; the match to TRBD1 covers 10 bases. With 5 bases clipped from V and 7 bases from J, the junction kept 8 bases outside the gene matches. CDR1 is SGHVS and CDR2 is FNYEAQ in the germline V gene. The CDR3 is 15 residues long. The CDR3 DNA reads TGTGCCAGCAGCCCTTCCGGGACAGGGGAAAATGAGCAGTTCTTC. Its protein product is CASSPSGTGENEQFF.

The chain is built from TRBV27 and TRBJ2-3; weak D call: TRBD2 (6 bases). Germline V lookup: CDR1 MNHEY, CDR2 SMNVEV (reference sequence). The CDR3 sequence is 16 residues long. Trimming took off 4 bases at V and 3 bases at J, with 17 bases between the two ends. CDR3 bases: TGTGCCAGCAGTTCCTGGGACTTTACTAAAACAGATACGCAGTATTTT. Its translation: CASSSWDFTKTDTQYF.

V usage is TRBV6-1 and J usage is TRBJ2-2, with 8 bases matching TRBD1. Germline loops: CDR1 MNHNS, CDR2 SASEGT. The CDR3 is made up of 16 amino acids. The V segment lost 6 bases and the J segment 1 base; nucleotides outside the gene matches: 7. The CDR3 coding sequence is TGTGCCAGCAGAGGACAGGGCAACTTGAACACCGGGGAGCTGTTTTTT. Protein: CASRGQGNLNTGELFF.

The chain is built from TRBV4-1 and TRBJ2-7, with D hard to call. The V end lost 5 bases, the J end lost 6 bases, and 14 bases lay between the germline ends. The CDR3 has 13 amino acids. Germline CDR1 is MGHRA and CDR2 is YSYEKL. The CDR3 here is CASSDGDRSEQYF. The CDR3 DNA follows: TGCGCCAGCAGCGATGGCGACCGCAGCGAGCAGTACTTC.

As for this clonotype: This is likely a read error, given that the CDR3 carries no conserved phenylalanine or tryptophan at its end. The V call is TRBV12-3 or TRBV12-4, the J call TRBJ1-1; D might be TRBD1 (6 bases). V was trimmed by 6 bases and J by 2 bases, leaving 10 bases between them. CDR3 length: 13 amino acids. CDR3 region: CASRGQFNTEAFI. DNA for the CDR3: TGTGCCAGCAGAGGACAGTTCAACACTGAAGCTTTCATT.

In this sample, this clonotype turned up a few times. The chain joins TRBV7-9 to TRBJ1-2, with TRBD1 as a possible D gene (6 bases). V lost 2 bases to trimming and J lost 4 bases, with 14 bases between them. Germline V gene lookup returns CDR1 SEHNR and CDR2 FQNEAQ (reference sequence). This CDR3 region has 15 residues. The CDR3 spells CASSLYYGTPYGYTF. CDR3 DNA sequence: TGTGCCAGCAGCTTATACTACGGGACACCCTATGGCTACACCTTC.

The chain recombines TRBV20-1 with TRBJ2-7; possibly TRBD2 for D (5 bases). Trimming took off 6 bases at V and 0 bases at J, with 12 bases between the two ends. CDR1 is DFQATT and CDR2 is SNEGSKA in the germline V gene (reference sequence). The CDR3 totals 13 residues. CDR3 protein: CSAPKSGSYEQYF. In DNA, the CDR3 is TGCAGTGCCCCTAAGAGCGGCTCCTACGAGCAGTACTTC.

This clonotype was seen a handful of times. The J gene is TRBJ1-1, the V gene TRBV2; D gene uncertain. CDR3 size: 14 residues. CDR1 is SNHLY, CDR2 FYNNEI, per germline. V was pared by 7 bases and J by 3 bases, with 15 bases between. CDR3 amino acids: CASTTKRADTEAFF. Written as DNA, the CDR3 is TGTGCCAGCACCACCAAAAGGGCAGACACTGAAGCTTTCTTT.

The count of this clonotype is one. The genes are TRBV7-2 and TRBJ1-1; tentatively, D is TRBD1 (6 bases). Germline V gives CDR1 SGHTA, CDR2 FQGNSA. V was clipped by 3 bases and J by 3 bases, with 11 bases between them. The CDR3 spans 14 residues. The CDR3 DNA follows: TGTGCCAGCAGCTTTCCAGGGGCGTACACTGAAGCTTTCTTT. Its translation: CASSFPGAYTEAFF.

This clonotype was seen a few times. The chain is built from TRBV27 and TRBJ2-2; D not resolved. CDR1 is MNHEY, CDR2 SMNVEV, per germline (reference sequence). The CDR3 covers 14 residues. The germline V and J ends were trimmed by 3 bases and 5 bases, with 10 bases remaining between them. The CDR3, as DNA: TGTGCCAGCAGTTTTGGTGTGCGTACCGGGGAGCTGTTTTTT. Its protein product is CASSFGVRTGELFF.

V is TRBV7-2 and J is TRBJ2-3, with 7 bases identical to TRBD1. Unmatched junction bases numbered 9, after V lost 1 base and J lost 5 bases. The germline V gene encodes CDR1 SGHTA and CDR2 FQGNSA. The length of the CDR3 is 16 residues. The CDR3 DNA is TGTGCCAGCAGCTTAGAATCTGCCAGGGGGATAGATACGCAGTATTTT. As protein: CASSLESARGIDTQYF.

V usage is TRBV9 and J usage is TRBJ2-1; 7 positions agree with TRBD2. Per the germline V gene, CDR1 is SGDLS and CDR2 is YYNGEE. The length of the CDR3 is 16 residues. The J segment lost 3 bases and the V segment lost 4 bases, leaving 10 bases of the junction unmatched. The CDR3 reads CASSPRRAGDYNEQFF. The CDR3 bases are TGTGCCAGCAGCCCCCGTCGGGCGGGAGACTACAATGAGCAGTTCTTC.

This clonotype was observed many times. The CDR3 region has the DNA TGCAGCGCCCGACAGGGCTCTGGGGCCAACGTCCTGACTTTC. The encoded protein is CSARQGSGANVLTF. The rearrangement joins TRBV29-1 to TRBJ2-6; 7 bases map to TRBD1. Germline assignment: CDR1 SQVTM and CDR2 ANQGSEA. The ends lost 7 bases at V and 0 bases at J; junction bases unmatched: 3. CDR3 length: 14 residues. Full variable domain (outside the CDR3, taken from reference TRBV29-1 and TRBJ2-6): SAVISQKPSRDICQRGTSLTIQCQVDSQVTMMFWYRQQPGQSLTLIATANQGSEATYESGFVIDKFPISRPNLTFSTLTVSNMSPEDSSIYLCSARQGSGANVLTFGAGSRLTVL.

This clonotype was counted between two and nine times. The chain links TRBV29-1 to TRBJ1-1; 8 bases match TRBD1. V shed 6 bases and J 4 bases; nucleotides not matched to a gene: 7. CDR3 length: 13 residues. Germline lookup yields CDR1 SQVTM and CDR2 ANQGSEA. The CDR3 region has the DNA TGCAGCGTGATACAGGGGGGAAGCACTGAAGCTTTCTTT. Encoded protein: CSVIQGGSTEAFF.